This T cell receptor beta chain derives from a study of blood T cell repertoires in COVID-19. Authors' processing steps: Scientists estimated how many nucleated cells there were by amplifying reference gene primers. TCRdb keeps only in-frame clones here, not all; method: immunoSEQ multiplex PCR. The V and J calls and clone size were taken over from that table, and D and trimming were inferred from the DNA. The sample comprises tens of thousands of clones, about nine tenths of which are singletons, and roughly a tenth rests with the top ten. The table lists this clone with a count of one. The germline V gene encodes CDR1 MNHEY and CDR2 SVGAGI. The CDR3 has 15 residues. Losses at the gene ends were 0 bases for V and 1 base for J; bases not matched to a gene: 1.

The chain links TRBV6-5 to TRBJ2-3; 7 nucleotides align to TRBD2. The sequencing sample was made of peripheral blood. The TCR originated in an elderly woman with active COVID-19. CDR3 region: CASSYSAGGTDTQYF. The CDR3 DNA sequence: TGTGCCAGCAGTTACTCGGCGGGGGGCACAGATACGCAGTATTTT.